There are a few counts of the clone carrying this TCR beta chain. Its target is unknown. cDNA libraries for TCR beta contained unique molecular identifiers. Roughly 0.5 million cDNA molecules were obtained from around 1 to 9.1 million T cells. MiXCR, applied by TCRdb to the PCR reads, yields one record per CDR3 protein. The table records roughly 580,000 distinct CDR3 sequences, roughly 46% of them present only once. This sample was included in a study of post-analysis software for immune sequencing data. About the research overall: The study covered relapsing-remitting, secondary progressive and progressive-relapsing courses of multiple sclerosis.

The CDR3 loop spans 13 amino acids. The ends were cut back, 0 bases at V and 5 bases at J, with 8 bases in the middle. Germline V lookup: CDR1 SGHRS, CDR2 YFSETQ. General study results and limits: In multiple sclerosis, normalized Chao1 diversity was significantly below that of controls. TRBV segments more frequent in patients than in controls numbered roughly 5 and included TRBV5-6, TRBV5-1 and TRBV20-1. Those samples that were prepared in the same batch co-clustered strongly by F measure.

This clonotype originated in a girl aged 5-17 years with multiple sclerosis. The chain combines TRBV5-1 with TRBJ1-2; no definite D call. Sequenced sample: blood. The CDR3 nucleotides are TGCGCCAGCAGCTTGGAACAGCCTTATGGCTACACCTTC. Protein sequence: CASSLEQPYGYTF.